One sample yielded the 29 T cell receptor beta chains listed below, sequenced in a study of blood T cell repertoires in COVID-19. Sequencing was performed with immunoSEQ multiplex PCR; in TCRdb, only in-frame clones are kept and a portion is missing. The sample holds tens of thousands of clones, 90% seen once. The sequenced sample consisted of peripheral blood. Receptor source: a man aged 50-60 years with acute or convalescent COVID-19.

A single count supports this clone. The chain recombines TRBV19 with TRBJ2-1, with D possibly TRBD1 on 5 matching bases. The germline V gene has CDR1 LNHDA and CDR2 SQIVND (reference sequence). There are 16 residues in the CDR3. Trimming left V 8 bases short and J 8 bases short, with 25 bases between. The CDR3 sequence is CASGIGVGVLSHEQFF. In DNA form, the CDR3 reads TGTGCCAGTGGGATAGGGGTTGGAGTGTTGTCCCATGAGCAGTTCTTC.

This chain uses TRBV28 with TRBJ2-1; 9 nucleotides line up with TRBD1. The V gene's germline CDR1 is MDHEN and CDR2 SYDVKM. V dropped 9 bases and J dropped 7; count of bases not matched to a gene: 1. The CDR3 is 11 amino acids. The CDR3, as DNA: TGTGCCAGTGGACAGGGGAATGAGCAGTTCTTC. Its protein is CASGQGNEQFF.

The chain is built from TRBV7-8 and TRBJ2-7; D remains unclear. The germline V and J ends were trimmed by 2 bases and 6 bases, with 5 bases remaining between them. The germline CDR1 and CDR2 sequences are SGHVS and FQNEAQ. The CDR3 sequence is 11 residues long. The CDR3 spells CASSLLSEQYF. The CDR3 DNA is TGTGCCAGCAGCTTACTGTCCGAGCAGTACTTC.

This clone was observed a single time. The chain is built from TRBV5-5 and TRBJ2-1; 9 bases align to TRBD2. The CDR3 runs 16 residues. J was trimmed by 6 bases and V by 2 bases; bases with no gene match: 9. CDR1 SGHKS and CDR2 YYEKEE come from the germline V gene (reference sequence). The CDR3 sequence is CASSLRAGGRGNEQFF. CDR3 sequence (DNA): TGTGCCAGCAGCTTAAGAGCGGGAGGTCGAGGCAATGAGCAGTTCTTC. The variable domain in full, with the rest retrieved from reference TRBV5-5 and TRBJ2-1, is DAGVTQSPTHLIKTRGQQVTLRCSPISGHKSVSWYQQVLGQGPQFIFQYYEKEERGRGNFPDRFSARQFPNYSSELNVNALLLGDSALYLCASSLRAGGRGNEQFFGPGTRLTVL.

The chain links TRBV13 to TRBJ2-7; TRBD1 is a possible D gene (6 bases). Trimming left V 5 bases short and J 1 base short, with 12 bases between. CDR1 and CDR2 from the germline V gene are PRHDT and FYEKMQ (reference sequence). The CDR3 is 14 residues long. CDR3 residues: CASSPRTASYEQYF. In nucleotides, the CDR3 is TGTGCCAGCAGCCCCAGGACAGCTTCCTACGAGCAGTACTTC.

This sequence joins TRBV11-2 and TRBJ1-1; a possible D gene is TRBD1 (6 bases). CDR3 size: 15 residues. The germline V gene has CDR1 SGHAT and CDR2 FQNNGV. V lost 5 bases and J lost 1, with 14 bases in between. Here the CDR3 reads CASSLQQDRNTEAFF. Here the CDR3 DNA reads TGTGCCAGCAGCCTCCAACAGGACAGGAACACTGAAGCTTTCTTT.

This chain uses TRBV9 with TRBJ2-1; TRBD2 matches 7 bases. This CDR3 contains 14 residues. The germline V gene has CDR1 SGDLS and CDR2 YYNGEE. The ends lost 0 bases at V and 8 bases at J; junction bases unmatched: 5. CDR3 loop: CASSVGGSGHEQFF. The CDR3 DNA sequence: TGTGCCAGCAGCGTAGGAGGTAGCGGGCATGAGCAGTTCTTC.

The chain carries TRBV11-2 and TRBJ1-4; 7 bases map to TRBD1. CDR1 is SGHAT and CDR2 is FQNNGV in the germline V gene. The CDR3 length is 13 residues. V shed 7 bases and J 5 bases; nucleotides not matched to a gene: 4. The CDR3 bases are TGTGCCAGCAAAGGGGGCCTCAATGAAAAACTGTTTTTT. Protein: CASKGGLNEKLFF.

The chain uses TRBV9 and TRBJ2-1; a weak D match, TRBD1 (5 bases). The germline V gene has CDR1 SGDLS and CDR2 YYNGEE. The germline V and J ends were trimmed by 4 bases and 5 bases, with 10 bases remaining between them. The CDR3 consists of 13 residues. This CDR3 reads CASSLRRDNEQFF. As DNA, the CDR3 is TGTGCCAGCAGCCTTCGCAGGGACAATGAGCAGTTCTTC.

V gene TRBV3-1 (or the pseudogene TRBV3-2) combines with J gene TRBJ2-2; 7 nucleotides align to TRBD2. Per germline, CDR1 LGHDT and CDR2 YNNKEL (reference sequence). CDR3 size: 17 residues. V gave up 1 base and J gave up 1 base; unmatched junction bases: 6. CDR3 loop: CASSQGYGGRNTGELFF. DNA for the CDR3: TGTGCCAGCAGCCAAGGTTATGGCGGGAGGAACACCGGGGAGCTGTTTTTT.

The chain joins TRBV6-5 to TRBJ1-1; D might be TRBD1 (6 bases). Deletions cut 7 bases from V and 4 bases from J, with 19 bases between. Germline V gene lookup returns CDR1 MNHEY and CDR2 SVGAGI. The CDR3 extends over 15 amino acids. The CDR3 sequence: CASKGGGSLGTEAFF. The DNA for the CDR3 is TGTGCCAGCAAAGGGGGGGGGAGTTTGGGCACTGAAGCTTTCTTT.

V gene TRBV7-2 combines with J gene TRBJ2-2; no clear D. Between the trimmed V and J ends, which lost 6 bases and 6 bases, there was a span of 17 bases. The CDR3 is made up of 15 amino acids. The germline V gene encodes CDR1 SGHTA and CDR2 FQGNSA. CDR3 loop: CASSPQQVSPGELFF. As DNA, the CDR3 is TGTGCCAGCAGTCCGCAGCAGGTCAGCCCCGGGGAGCTGTTTTTT.

V and J are TRBV5-1 and TRBJ1-5; 7 bases map to TRBD1. Germline V gene lookup returns CDR1 SGHRS and CDR2 YFSETQ. CDR3 size: 14 residues. V shed 3 bases and J 3 bases; nucleotides not matched to a gene: 3. The DNA for the CDR3 is TGCGCCAGCAGCTCGACAGGGCTCAATCAGCCCCAGCATTTT. Its protein is CASSSTGLNQPQHF.

The rearrangement uses TRBV13 and TRBJ2-1; D is possibly TRBD2 (6 bases). The length of the CDR3 is 13 residues. From germline, CDR1 is PRHDT and CDR2 FYEKMQ (reference sequence). The V and J ends lost 7 bases and 6 bases respectively, with 13 bases between them. CDR3 loop: CASTTGESNEQFF. The CDR3 DNA sequence: TGTGCCAGCACCACGGGAGAAAGCAATGAGCAGTTCTTC.

The genes are TRBV19 and TRBJ1-2; 12 nucleotides match TRBD1. J lost 5 bases, V lost 4 bases, and 2 bases had no gene match. Germline V gene data show CDR1 as LNHDA and CDR2 as SQIVND (reference sequence). The CDR3 runs 14 residues. CDR3 region: CASSTGQGAYGYTF. The CDR3 nucleotides are TGTGCCAGTAGTACGGGACAGGGGGCGTATGGCTACACCTTC.

The chain has TRBV20-1 and TRBJ2-7; 9 bases line up with TRBD2. V trimming: 3 bases; J trimming: 1 base; junction bases outside the gene matches: 1. CDR1 DFQATT and CDR2 SNEGSKA come from the germline V gene (reference sequence). The CDR3 spans 13 residues. CDR3 sequence: CSASLAGSYEQYF. CDR3 nucleotide sequence: TGCAGTGCTAGTCTAGCGGGGTCCTACGAGCAGTACTTC.

This chain connects TRBV20-1 to TRBJ2-2; D possibly corresponds to TRBD2 (6 bases). CDR1 DFQATT and CDR2 SNEGSKA come from the germline V gene (reference sequence). Trimming removed 3 bases at V and 7 bases at J, with 18 bases between. CDR3 length equals 15 residues. The CDR3 DNA reads TGCAGTGCTAGTTCGGTCGGGAGTGCTGGCGGGGAGCTGTTTTTT. Translation: CSASSVGSAGGELFF.

This rearrangement joins TRBV28 to TRBJ2-3, with 10 positions matching TRBD2. CDR1 MDHEN and CDR2 SYDVKM come from the germline V gene. The trim removed 6 bases at V and 2 bases at J, leaving 8 bases unmatched. The CDR3 is 16 amino acids. CDR3 loop: CASSQREGFHTDTQYF. The DNA of the CDR3 is TGTGCCAGCAGCCAGCGGGAGGGATTTCACACAGATACGCAGTATTTT. The full variable domain, with the rest looked up from reference TRBV28 and TRBJ2-3, is DVKVTQSSRYLVKRTGEKVFLECVQDMDHENMFWYRQDPGLGLRLIYFSYDVKMKEKGDIPEGYSVSREKKERFSLILESASTNQTSMYLCASSQREGFHTDTQYFGPGTRLTVL.

The chain couples TRBV4-2 to TRBJ1-4, with 12 bases fitting TRBD1. This CDR3 has 16 residues. V lost 0 bases to trimming and J lost 8 bases; unmatched junction nucleotides: 4. Germline CDR1 LGHNA, CDR2 YNFKEQ. DNA for the CDR3: TGTGCCAGCAGCCAAGATCGGGACAGGGGGCGGGAAAAACTGTTTTTT. Amino acids: CASSQDRDRGREKLFF.

This sequence joins TRBV3-1 (or the pseudogene TRBV3-2) and TRBJ1-1; 7 nucleotides line up with TRBD1. J was trimmed by 0 bases and V by 5 bases; bases with no gene match: 3. The CDR3 runs to 14 residues. The germline gives CDR1 LGHDT, CDR2 YNNKEL (reference sequence). The CDR3 spells CASSYDRVNTEAFF. CDR3 sequence (DNA): TGTGCCAGCAGCTATGACAGGGTGAACACTGAAGCTTTCTTT.

The rearrangement links TRBV6-1 to TRBJ1-6; D gene uncertain. The V gene lost 3 bases and the J gene lost 8 bases, with 8 bases spanning the gap. Germline CDR1 reads MNHNS; CDR2 reads SASEGT. The length of the CDR3 is 13 residues. The CDR3 bases are TGTGCCAGCAGTGACCAGGTTGATTCACCCCTCCACTTT. Its translation is CASSDQVDSPLHF.

This clone appeared once. The rearrangement links TRBV4-1 to TRBJ2-5; D gene ambiguous. The CDR3 extends over 14 amino acids. V gave up 0 bases and J gave up 5 bases, with 10 bases separating them. The germline V gene encodes CDR1 MGHRA and CDR2 YSYEKL. The CDR3, as DNA: TGCGCCAGCAGCCAAGACCGGGTCGGGGAGACCCAGTACTTC. It codes for CASSQDRVGETQYF.

This sequence joins TRBV28 and TRBJ2-3, with a weak D call TRBD1 (6 bases). The germline V gene encodes CDR1 MDHEN and CDR2 SYDVKM. The CDR3 spans 15 residues. Trimming stripped 5 bases from V and 4 bases from J, with 16 bases between. CDR3 nucleotides: TGTGCCAGCAGTCCTTACAGGGAGAAATCAGATACGCAGTATTTT. Translated: CASSPYREKSDTQYF.

The gene calls are TRBV6-4 and TRBJ2-7; TRBD1 aligns across 8 bases. Germline CDR1 reads MRHNA; CDR2 reads SNTAGT. The CDR3 has 15 amino acids. The trim removed 5 bases at V and 0 bases at J, leaving 6 bases unmatched. The CDR3 sequence is CASSLDRESSYEQYV. The CDR3 DNA is TGTGCCAGCAGTCTGGACAGGGAGAGCTCCTACGAGCAGTACGTC.

The gene calls are TRBV19 and TRBJ1-5, with D possibly matching TRBD1 (6 bases). The CDR3 loop spans 17 amino acids. Germline-derived CDR1 and CDR2 are LNHDA and SQIVND (reference sequence). The V end lost 6 bases, the J end lost 0 bases, and 18 bases lay between the germline ends. CDR3 loop: CASSPSHRAYSNQPQHF. The CDR3 DNA is TGTGCCAGTAGCCCCTCCCACAGGGCGTATAGCAATCAGCCCCAGCATTTT.

The V gene is TRBV27, the J gene TRBJ2-3; a possible D gene is TRBD2 (7 bases). Between the trimmed V and J ends, which lost 6 bases and 6 bases, there was a span of 16 bases. The CDR3 has 14 amino acids. Germline CDR1 MNHEY, CDR2 SMNVEV (reference sequence). CDR3 sequence reads: CASRGGQRTDTQYF. CDR3 DNA: TGTGCCAGCAGGGGGGGGCAGCGAACGGATACGCAGTATTTT.

The chain combines TRBV19 with TRBJ2-3, with 9 positions matching TRBD1. This CDR3 has 16 residues. Germline V gives CDR1 LNHDA, CDR2 SQIVND (reference sequence). J was trimmed by 1 base and V by 3 bases; bases with no gene match: 5. The DNA of the CDR3 is TGTGCCAGTAGTATTACAGGGGGCGCGGGCACAGATACGCAGTATTTT. It codes for CASSITGGAGTDTQYF.

V gene TRBV7-2 combines with J gene TRBJ2-1; D is perhaps TRBD2 (7 bases). Germline CDR1 and CDR2: SGHTA and FQGNSA. The length of the CDR3 is 14 residues. The V end was cut by 1 base, the J end by 10 bases, with 14 bases between. CDR3 nucleotides: TGTGCCAGCAGCTTAGTACTAGGGGGGGCGGAGCAGTTCTTC. It specifies CASSLVLGGAEQFF.

Within the sample, this clone is large (0.1 to 1%). V and J are TRBV7-9 and TRBJ1-1; TRBD1 matches 12 bases. This CDR3 has 19 residues. CDR1 and CDR2 (germline): SEHNR, FQNEAQ (reference sequence). Germline trimming cut 4 bases from V and 4 bases from J; bases unmatched to any gene: 16. The CDR3 DNA reads as TGTGCCAGCAGCTCCCCAACGTCCGGGACAGGGGGCCCGGGCACTGAAGCTTTCTTT. This sequence encodes CASSSPTSGTGGPGTEAFF.